These 4 T cell receptor beta chains were all obtained from the same sample, sequenced in a study of T cell changes during pregnancy in multiple sclerosis. Method: immunoSEQ multiplex PCR; TCRdb's copy keeps in-frame clones and lacks some. This repertoire shows fewer than 35,000 clones, about 92% found once; its top ten account for 0.43%. The material sequenced was CD4+ T cells from peripheral blood mononuclear cells, taken after pregnancy. The receptors originated from a female donor with multiple sclerosis, enrolled in a pregnancy study.

The rearrangement uses TRBV30 and TRBJ2-1; maybe TRBD2 (7 bases). This CDR3 comprises 14 residues. V lost 7 bases and J lost 7, with 20 bases in between. Germline V lookup: CDR1 GTSNPN, CDR2 SVGIG (reference sequence). CDR3 sequence reads: CASLWGGAGNEQFF. The CDR3 DNA is TGTGCCTCCCTTTGGGGGGGGGCCGGGAATGAGCAGTTCTTC.

The V gene is TRBV5-1, the J gene TRBJ2-2; D gene unclear. This CDR3 has 14 amino acids. The V and J ends lost 0 bases and 1 base respectively, with 4 bases between them. CDR1 and CDR2 from the germline V gene are SGHRS and YFSETQ. CDR3 in DNA: TGCGCCAGCAGCTTGGGACTGAACACCGGGGAGCTGTTTTTT. Translating it yields CASSLGLNTGELFF.

The V gene is TRBV7-9, the J gene TRBJ1-2; D gene unclear. CDR1 is SEHNR and CDR2 is FQNEAQ in the germline V gene (reference sequence). CDR3 length equals 15 residues. V lost 1 base to trimming and J lost 8 bases, with 17 bases between them. In nucleotides, the CDR3 is TGTGCCAGCAGCTTAGGAAATACGGGGTATCAAGGCTACACCTTC. As protein: CASSLGNTGYQGYTF.

This clone came up once. The chain links TRBV18 to TRBJ2-3; 13 bases are a match to TRBD2. Germline V gene sequence: CDR1 KGHSH, CDR2 LQKENI. The CDR3 length is 18 residues. V dropped 2 bases and J dropped 4; count of bases not matched to a gene: 9. The CDR3: CASSPTTSGGALSDTQYF. Here the CDR3 DNA reads TGTGCCAGCTCACCAACAACTAGCGGGGGGGCCCTTTCAGATACGCAGTATTTT.